The 22 T cell receptor beta chains presented below share a single source sample, sequenced in a study of Graves' ophthalmopathy and Graves' hyperthyroidism. Amplified TCR beta CDR3 regions were obtained using RNA transcripts as template. Investigators did first-round RT-PCR with HTBI primers, then second-round multiplex PCR. TCRdb processed the multiplex PCR reads anew with MiXCR; each CDR3 protein has one entry. Of roughly 500,000 distinct CDR3 sequences listed, around 15% are singletons. The material sequenced was blood. Source of these receptors: a woman in her thirties with Graves' ophthalmopathy.

This clonotype was seen ten or more times. The DNA of the CDR3 is TGCAGTGCTACTAACAGGCGCTCCAACTATGGCTACACCTTC. Protein sequence: CSATNRRSNYGYTF. The chain employs TRBV20-1 and TRBJ1-2; tentative D call: TRBD1 (5 bases). V lost 4 bases and J lost 2, with 14 bases in between. Germline-derived CDR1 and CDR2 are DFQATT and SNEGSKA (reference sequence). The CDR3 is 14 amino acids.

This clonotype was recorded many times. The V and J genes are TRBV28 and TRBJ2-7; the match to TRBD1 covers 9 bases. The V segment lost 6 bases and the J segment 2 bases; nucleotides outside the gene matches: 5. CDR1 and CDR2 from the germline V gene are MDHEN and SYDVKM. CDR3 size: 14 residues. CDR3: CASRGTGTAYEQYF. The CDR3, as DNA: TGTGCCAGCAGGGGGACAGGGACAGCCTACGAGCAGTACTTC.

The chain carries TRBV7-9 and TRBJ2-7; 8 nucleotides agree with TRBD2. Germline V gene data show CDR1 as SEHNR and CDR2 as FQNEAQ (reference sequence). The CDR3 is made up of 13 amino acids. V lost 6 bases, J lost 3 bases, and 4 bases stayed unmatched. This chain's CDR3 is CASRASGGYEQYF. The CDR3 DNA sequence: TGTGCCAGCAGAGCAAGCGGGGGCTACGAGCAGTACTTC.

V is TRBV7-2 and J is TRBJ2-5; 11 bases are a match to TRBD2. Germline assignment: CDR1 SGHTA and CDR2 FQGNSA. Germline trimming cut 7 bases from V and 5 bases from J; bases unmatched to any gene: 9. The CDR3 totals 15 residues. The CDR3 loop reads CASTKLAGVWETQYF. CDR3 in DNA: TGTGCCAGCACCAAACTAGCGGGGGTTTGGGAGACCCAGTACTTC.

In this sample, this clonotype turned up many times. This rearrangement joins TRBV7-6 to TRBJ2-2, with TRBD2 identical over 7 bases. The V and J ends lost 5 bases and 4 bases, in that order; junction bases with no gene match: 7. Germline V gene lookup returns CDR1 SGHVS and CDR2 FNYEAQ. This CDR3 contains 15 residues. This CDR3 is CASSRPGGSTGELFF. For the CDR3, the DNA is TGTGCCAGCAGCCGACCAGGCGGGAGCACCGGGGAGCTGTTTTTT. The whole variable domain, remainder taken from reference TRBV7-6 and TRBJ2-2, is GAGVSQSPRYKVTKRGQDVALRCDPISGHVSLYWYRQALGQGPEFLTYFNYEAQQDKSGLPNDRFSAERPEGSISTLTIQRTEQRDSAMYRCASSRPGGSTGELFFGEGSRLTVL.

The chain employs TRBV4-2 and TRBJ2-6; D is unclear. CDR3 length: 18 amino acids. V lost 1 base, J lost 0 bases, and 13 bases lay in between. Per the germline V gene, CDR1 is LGHNA and CDR2 is YNFKEQ. The CDR3 region has the DNA TGTGCCAGCAGCCAAGTTACGGGCTTCCACTCTGGGGCCAACGTCCTGACTTTC. It yields the protein CASSQVTGFHSGANVLTF.

This clonotype was observed at least ten times. The V and J genes are TRBV27 and TRBJ2-5; TRBD2 matches at 10 bases. Trimming cost V 0 bases and J 5 bases; bases outside gene matches: 0. The germline gives CDR1 MNHEY, CDR2 SMNVEV (reference sequence). The CDR3 is made up of 14 amino acids. This chain's CDR3 is CASSLSSGRETQYF. CDR3 nucleotides: TGTGCCAGCAGTTTATCTAGCGGGAGGGAGACCCAGTACTTC.

At least ten counts were recorded for this clonotype. The chain uses TRBV7-3 and TRBJ1-6; 9 nucleotides agree with TRBD1. The CDR3 consists of 16 residues. Germline CDR1 SGHTA, CDR2 FQGTGA. The J segment lost 7 bases and the V segment lost 4 bases, leaving 8 bases of the junction unmatched. For the CDR3, the DNA is TGTGCCAGCAGCTCCCCCGGACAGGGGCGGAATTCACCCCTCCACTTT. Protein sequence: CASSSPGQGRNSPLHF.

This clonotype was counted ten times or more. The rearrangement uses TRBV6-1 and TRBJ2-5; TRBD1 matches 7 bases. V lost 1 base and J lost 5; bases outside the gene matches: 7. Looked up from germline, CDR1 is MNHNS and CDR2 is SASEGT. The CDR3 is 15 amino acids. The DNA for the CDR3 is TGTGCCAGCAGTGAAGGGATAGGGGGCGCGGAGACCCAGTACTTC. Amino acid sequence: CASSEGIGGAETQYF.

This clonotype was detected many times. The chain uses TRBV6-2 or TRBV6-3 and TRBJ1-1; D call uncertain. Germline V gene sequence: CDR1 MNHEY, CDR2 SVGEGT. Trimming removed 1 base from V and 1 base from J, with 7 bases in between. The CDR3 extends over 14 amino acids. This CDR3 is CASSYFRSNTEAFF. For the CDR3, the DNA is TGTGCCAGCAGTTACTTTCGGTCGAACACTGAAGCTTTCTTT.

This clonotype has a handful of counts. Given a much more abundant clone one base away, this may be a read error. J is TRBJ1-5 and V is TRBV7-8; no clear D gene. CDR1 is SGHVS, CDR2 FQNEAQ, per germline. CDR3 length equals 14 residues. In DNA form, the CDR3 reads TGTGCCAGCAGCTTACAGGCTAGCAATCAGCCCCCGCATTTT. Amino acid sequence: CASSLQASNQPPHF.

The V call is TRBV12-3 or TRBV12-4, the J call TRBJ2-7; 9 nucleotides line up with TRBD1. Trimming removed 6 bases from V and 0 bases from J; junction bases left unmatched: 6. The CDR3 is 15 amino acids. The CDR3 region is CASSPQGQGSYEQYF. In DNA form, the CDR3 reads TGTGCCAGCAGCCCCCAGGGACAGGGCTCCTACGAGCAGTACTTC.

V usage is TRBV7-2 and J usage is TRBJ1-2, with D tentatively TRBD1 (6 bases). Germline V gene lookup returns CDR1 SGHTA and CDR2 FQGNSA. Trimming removed 5 bases at V and 10 bases at J, with 20 bases between. CDR3 size: 14 residues. The chain's CDR3 is CASSVGPGGVHYTF. The CDR3, as DNA: TGTGCCAGCAGCGTAGGGCCCGGGGGCGTTCACTACACCTTC.

This clonotype has a count of ten or more. This chain links TRBV5-1 with TRBJ2-2; D uncertain. Germline V lookup: CDR1 SGHRS, CDR2 YFSETQ. The CDR3 is 15 residues long. Trimming stripped 1 base from V and 0 bases from J, with 7 bases between. DNA of the CDR3: TGCGCCAGCAGCTTGAAAGAAGCGAACACCGGGGAGCTGTTTTTT. This translates into CASSLKEANTGELFF.

This clonotype has ten or more counts. The rearrangement links TRBV6-5 to TRBJ1-3, with unresolved D. V was shortened by 2 bases and J by 3 bases, with 8 bases between the two germline ends. CDR3 length: 14 amino acids. The germline CDR1 and CDR2 sequences are MNHEY and SVGAGI. Here the CDR3 DNA reads TGTGCCAGCAGTTACAAGGTGTTTGGAAACACCATATATTTT. This codes for CASSYKVFGNTIYF.

This clonotype was seen only a few times. A clone one base away is much larger, so this may be a read error. The chain uses TRBV28 and TRBJ2-7, with TRBD2 as a possible D gene (7 bases). The CDR3 length is 17 residues. V shed 8 bases and J shed 5 bases, with 28 bases lying between them. The germline V gene has CDR1 MDHEN and CDR2 SYDVKM. CDR3: CASPPVRGGARDNEQYF. The CDR3 DNA reads as TGTGCCAGCCCACCCGTCCGAGGGGGGGCGAGGGACAACGAGCAGTACTTC.

This clonotype was detected many times. V gene TRBV9 combines with J gene TRBJ1-1; 7 nucleotides agree with TRBD1. After removal of 0 bases from V and 1 base from J, the junction contained 3 bases not matched to a gene. This CDR3 is 15 amino acids long. In germline, CDR1 is SGDLS, CDR2 YYNGEE. The DNA of the CDR3 is TGTGCCAGCAGCGTAGGGGCAGGGGGGAACACTGAAGCTTTCTTT. Translation: CASSVGAGGNTEAFF.

This clonotype came up many times. This sequence joins TRBV6-5 and TRBJ2-7; D unclear. The germline V gene encodes CDR1 MNHEY and CDR2 SVGAGI. Trimming took off 0 bases at V and 2 bases at J, with 11 bases between the two ends. The CDR3 has 15 amino acids. The CDR3, as DNA: TGTGCCAGCAGTTACTCGAGGCAGGTCGCCTACGAGCAGTACTTC. This gives the protein CASSYSRQVAYEQYF.

This clonotype appeared many times. The chain links TRBV5-5 to TRBJ2-7; D is uncertain. In germline, CDR1 is SGHKS, CDR2 YYEKEE (reference sequence). V was cut by 4 bases and J by 0 bases, with 17 bases left in between. CDR3 length: 16 residues. CDR3 loop: CASSTSRHSSSYEQYF. The CDR3 DNA reads TGTGCCAGCAGCACCTCGCGACATTCTAGCTCCTACGAGCAGTACTTC.

This clonotype was picked up many times. The chain combines TRBV12-3 or TRBV12-4 with TRBJ1-6, with D possibly being TRBD1 (6 bases). This CDR3 spans 16 amino acids. The germline V and J ends were trimmed by 1 base and 5 bases, with 12 bases remaining between them. Here the CDR3 DNA reads TGTGCCAGCAGTTTAGATGTAGGGACAAATAATTCACCCCTCCACTTT. It codes for CASSLDVGTNNSPLHF.

This clonotype was seen a few times. The chain links TRBV4-1 to TRBJ1-5, with 7 bases matching TRBD1. V trimming: 3 bases; J trimming: 4 bases; junction bases outside the gene matches: 6. This CDR3 is built from 15 residues. The germline V gene has CDR1 MGHRA and CDR2 YSYEKL. Here the CDR3 reads CASSHTLTGNQPQHF. DNA of the CDR3: TGCGCCAGCAGCCACACCCTGACAGGGAATCAGCCCCAGCATTTT.

This clonotype was detected ten times or more. The V call is TRBV6-5, the J call TRBJ1-1; TRBD1 is a possible D gene (6 bases). The CDR3 contains 15 residues. Germline V gene lookup returns CDR1 MNHEY and CDR2 SVGAGI. Deletions cut 6 bases from V and 4 bases from J, with 18 bases between. Here the CDR3 reads CASRHPGGGATEAFF. The CDR3 DNA reads TGTGCCAGCAGACACCCCGGAGGGGGAGCCACTGAAGCTTTCTTT.